The 32 T cell receptor beta chains below were found in one sample sequenced in a study of molecular identifiers for immune sequencing clone quantification. TCRdb re-analysed the PCR reads in MiXCR, keeping a single row per CDR3 protein. The sample holds about half a million distinct CDR3 sequences; about 20% are singletons and the top ten take approximately 0.84%. Material for sequencing was naive CD8+ T cells from blood, with Jurkat cell RNA spiked in. Specified subset: FACS-sorted CD8+CD4-CCR7+CD45RA+ naive T cells. The receptors originated from a human donor in good health. Some libraries in this study had Jurkat cell RNA spiked in.

This clonotype showed up just a few times. In DNA form, the CDR3 reads TGTGCCAGCAGTTCCTGGACTAGCGGGGGAGTCGTGGGACAAGAGACCCAGTACTTC. Its protein is CASSSWTSGGVVGQETQYF. V usage is TRBV12-3 or TRBV12-4 and J usage is TRBJ2-5; TRBD2 matches 13 bases. V shed 4 bases and J 2 bases; nucleotides not matched to a gene: 13. This CDR3 has 19 amino acids.

The chain joins TRBV5-6 to TRBJ2-7; D is perhaps TRBD2 (6 bases). The V end was cut by 0 bases, the J end by 0 bases, with 13 bases between. Germline V gene data show CDR1 as SGHDT and CDR2 as YYEEEE. The CDR3 contains 16 residues. CDR3 DNA: TGTGCCAGCAGCTTGGCTAGCGCTCCCAGCTCCTACGAGCAGTACTTC. Protein sequence: CASSLASAPSSYEQYF.

The chain employs TRBV7-9 and TRBJ2-7; D unresolved. The ends were cut back, 3 bases at V and 6 bases at J, with 9 bases in the middle. This CDR3 region has 12 residues. Germline V gene data show CDR1 as SEHNR and CDR2 as FQNEAQ (reference sequence). Written as DNA, the CDR3 is TGTGCCAGCAGCTTTAGGTGGGGCGAGCAGTACTTC. Translated: CASSFRWGEQYF. The entire variable domain, with the rest obtained from reference TRBV7-9 and TRBJ2-7, is as follows: DTGVSQNPRHKITKRGQNVTFRCDPISEHNRLYWYRQTLGQGPEFLTYFQNEAQLEKSRLLSDRFSAERPKGSFSTLEIQRTEQGDSAMYLCASSFRWGEQYFGPGTRLTVT.

This clonotype was seen once. The chain combines TRBV7-9 with TRBJ2-7; D is uncertain. This CDR3 has 12 amino acids. Germline assignment: CDR1 SEHNR and CDR2 FQNEAQ (reference sequence). The V and J ends lost 5 bases and 6 bases respectively, with 11 bases between them. The CDR3 is CASSAGWIEQYF. In DNA form, the CDR3 reads TGTGCCAGCAGCGCAGGATGGATCGAGCAGTACTTC.

With respect to this clonotype: This may be a read error: a much more frequent sequence differs by one nucleotide. This chain links TRBV6-5 with TRBJ2-5; D is uncertain. Germline V gene lookup returns CDR1 MNHEY and CDR2 SVGAGI. The CDR3 runs 14 residues. CDR3 sequence (DNA): TGTGCCAGCAGTTACTCAGGTCACCAAGAGACCCGGTACTTC. Protein: CASSYSGHQETRYF.

Remarks on this clonotype: A much larger clone differs by one base, so this may be a read error. This chain links TRBV28 with TRBJ2-1, with 9 bases lining up with TRBD2. The CDR3 spans 14 residues. V shed 6 bases, J shed 10 bases, and the junction held 10 bases outside the gene matches. Germline lookup yields CDR1 MDHEN and CDR2 SYDVKM. DNA of the CDR3: TGTGCCAGCAGCTCGCTCGCTAGCGGGGCCGAGCAGTTCTTC. Amino acid sequence: CASSSLASGAEQFF.

A remark on this clonotype: An end of the junction differs from the germline gene, which may be a read error. The V and J genes are TRBV9 and TRBJ2-3; D may be TRBD2 (6 bases). This CDR3 has 16 amino acids. The germline CDR1 and CDR2 sequences are SGDLS and YYNGEE. CDR3 region: CASSAEPGLRTDTQFF. DNA of the CDR3: TGTGCCAGCAGCGCAGAACCGGGACTCCGCACAGATACGCAGTTTTTT.

This clonotype was counted only a few times. V gene TRBV27 combines with J gene TRBJ2-7; no clear D gene. This CDR3 is built from 15 residues. Per the germline V gene, CDR1 is MNHEY and CDR2 is SMNVEV (reference sequence). V gave up 3 bases and J gave up 3 bases, with 15 bases separating them. CDR3: CASSFRSGPIYEQYF. The CDR3 DNA sequence: TGTGCCAGCAGTTTTAGGTCCGGCCCCATCTACGAGCAGTACTTC.

This clonotype was found many times. The rearrangement links TRBV20-1 to TRBJ2-7; TRBD1 matches 9 bases. The V segment lost 6 bases and the J segment 2 bases; nucleotides outside the gene matches: 11. Per germline, CDR1 DFQATT and CDR2 SNEGSKA (reference sequence). The CDR3 is 15 amino acids. The CDR3 protein is CSARREGTGTYEQYF. The DNA of the CDR3 is TGCAGTGCCAGACGCGAGGGGACAGGGACCTACGAGCAGTACTTC.

This clonotype was detected many times. The chain's CDR3 is CASSLGLGVNTEAFF. The CDR3 region has the DNA TGTGCCAGCAGCTTAGGTCTGGGGGTTAACACTGAAGCTTTCTTT. The rearrangement joins TRBV7-9 to TRBJ1-1, with D possibly matching TRBD1 (5 bases). This CDR3 region has 15 residues. V was clipped by 1 base and J by 2 bases, with 11 bases between them. Germline CDR1 and CDR2: SEHNR and FQNEAQ (reference sequence). Variable domain in full (rest from reference TRBV7-9 and TRBJ1-1): DTGVSQNPRHKITKRGQNVTFRCDPISEHNRLYWYRQTLGQGPEFLTYFQNEAQLEKSRLLSDRFSAERPKGSFSTLEIQRTEQGDSAMYLCASSLGLGVNTEAFFGQGTRLTVV.

This clonotype was counted at least ten times. This rearrangement joins TRBV5-6 to TRBJ2-7, with 8 bases that match TRBD1. V gave up 1 base and J gave up 3 bases; unmatched junction bases: 9. Germline assignment: CDR1 SGHDT and CDR2 YYEEEE. The CDR3 is 16 residues long. The CDR3 protein is CASSLFLGTGSYEQYF. CDR3 coding DNA: TGTGCCAGCAGCTTGTTTCTCGGGACAGGTAGCTACGAGCAGTACTTC. The whole variable domain, remainder taken from reference TRBV5-6 and TRBJ2-7, is DAGVTQSPTHLIKTRGQQVTLRCSPKSGHDTVSWYQQALGQGPQFIFQYYEEEERQRGNFPDRFSGHQFPNYSSELNVNALLLGDSALYLCASSLFLGTGSYEQYFGPGTRLTVT.

This clonotype has ten or more counts. J is TRBJ2-3 and V is TRBV20-1; maybe TRBD2 (5 bases). The CDR3 contains 15 residues. Trimming cost V 4 bases and J 0 bases, with 14 bases left between them. CDR1 is DFQATT and CDR2 is SNEGSKA in the germline V gene (reference sequence). This chain's CDR3 is CSANPAEESTDTQYF. The CDR3 bases are TGCAGTGCTAACCCAGCGGAAGAAAGCACAGATACGCAGTATTTT.

The V call is TRBV9, the J call TRBJ2-3; tentatively, D is TRBD2 (7 bases). This CDR3 has 15 residues. Trimming took off 6 bases at V and 2 bases at J, with 16 bases between the two ends. CDR1 and CDR2 from the germline V gene are SGDLS and YYNGEE. CDR3 in amino acids: CASTRGGSSTDTQYF. The CDR3 bases are TGTGCCAGCACAAGGGGGGGATCCTCCACAGATACGCAGTATTTT.

The sample holds many counts of this clonotype. This chain connects TRBV6-2 or TRBV6-3 to TRBJ1-6; D not certain. V shed 0 bases and J shed 5 bases, with 8 bases lying between them. The CDR3 runs to 15 residues. Germline V gene sequence: CDR1 MNHEY, CDR2 SVGEGT. CDR3 DNA: TGTGCCAGCAGTTACTCGCGGGATGATAATTCACCCCTCCACTTT. This sequence encodes CASSYSRDDNSPLHF.

This chain links TRBV6-5 with TRBJ1-1; TRBD1 aligns across 7 bases. The CDR3 loop spans 17 amino acids. Germline CDR1 and CDR2: MNHEY and SVGAGI. The ends lost 6 bases at V and 0 bases at J; junction bases unmatched: 13. The CDR3 nucleotides are TGTGCCAGCAGGATGGATCCCCTGGACAGGATGAACACTGAAGCTTTCTTT. This gives the protein CASRMDPLDRMNTEAFF.

This clonotype was observed once. This sequence may be a read error, since a much larger clone differs from it by one base. The CDR3 end shows no conserved phenylalanine or tryptophan, and so a read error is likely. This chain connects TRBV29-1 to TRBJ2-7, with D possibly being TRBD1 (5 bases). The germline V gene has CDR1 SQVTM and CDR2 ANQGSEA. CDR3 size: 12 residues. V shed 7 bases and J shed 5 bases, with 15 bases lying between them. CDR3 in DNA: TGCAGCGCCGAGCAGGGTAATAACGAGCAGTACTCC. Amino acid sequence: CSAEQGNNEQYS.

The chain links TRBV4-1 to TRBJ2-7; 8 bases are a match to TRBD1. The V segment lost 4 bases and the J segment 4 bases; nucleotides outside the gene matches: 9. Germline assignment: CDR1 MGHRA and CDR2 YSYEKL. The CDR3 contains 15 residues. CDR3 in amino acids: CASSPYQGAAYEQYF. The CDR3, as DNA: TGCGCCAGCAGCCCTTACCAGGGGGCAGCATACGAGCAGTACTTC.

This clonotype has ten or more counts. The J gene is TRBJ2-3, the V gene TRBV6-5; 7 bases agree with TRBD1. Trimming at V came to 5 bases and at J to 5 bases, leaving 13 bases not matched to a gene. The CDR3 runs 16 residues. Germline-derived CDR1 and CDR2 are MNHEY and SVGAGI. CDR3 DNA: TGTGCCAGCAGTAGGCTGTGGGACAGAGAGAGAGATACGCAGTATTTT. Translation: CASSRLWDRERDTQYF.

This clonotype has just a few counts. The gene calls are TRBV7-9 and TRBJ1-2; D unresolved. CDR1 and CDR2 from the germline V gene are SEHNR and FQNEAQ (reference sequence). The CDR3 has 15 residues. Trimming stripped 5 bases from V and 2 bases from J, with 15 bases between. This CDR3 is CASSHPGPANYGYTF. The DNA for the CDR3 is TGTGCCAGCAGCCATCCCGGGCCTGCGAACTATGGCTACACCTTC.

This clonotype was detected only a few times. The chain is built from TRBV5-3 and TRBJ2-7; 8 bases match TRBD1. TRBV5-3 belongs to the ORF category, with a function that is uncertain. The junction had 11 bases not matched to a gene; V was cut back by 8 bases and J by 1 base. CDR3 length: 15 residues. DNA for the CDR3: TGTGCCAGCAGCGAAGGACAGGGAATGTCCTACGAGCAGTACTTC. Protein sequence: CASSEGQGMSYEQYF.

This clonotype was seen ten or more times. The chain joins TRBV6-5 to TRBJ2-5, with a possible D match to TRBD1 (6 bases). The CDR3 is made up of 16 amino acids. Trimming removed 0 bases at V and 1 base at J, with 12 bases between. Per the germline V gene, CDR1 is MNHEY and CDR2 is SVGAGI. The CDR3 loop reads CASSYSRTAIQETQYF. CDR3 DNA: TGTGCCAGCAGTTACTCTAGGACAGCAATCCAAGAGACCCAGTACTTC.

This clonotype was picked up a small number of times. The J gene is TRBJ2-7, the V gene TRBV19, with TRBD2 matching 7 bases. Germline CDR1 reads LNHDA; CDR2 reads SQIVND (reference sequence). V gave up 7 bases and J gave up 4 bases; unmatched junction bases: 10. This CDR3 spans 14 amino acids. The chain's CDR3 is CASNAGAGAYEQYF. The CDR3 DNA is TGTGCCAGTAATGCTGGTGCGGGAGCGTACGAGCAGTACTTC.

The gene calls are TRBV7-2 and TRBJ2-1; D unresolved. Germline loops: CDR1 SGHTA, CDR2 FQGNSA. The length of the CDR3 is 14 residues. Trimming took off 4 bases at V and 5 bases at J, with 12 bases between the two ends. The CDR3 region is CASSSPGLHNEQFF. The CDR3 DNA follows: TGTGCCAGCAGCTCCCCTGGTCTTCACAATGAGCAGTTCTTC.

The gene calls are TRBV3-1 and TRBJ2-5, with D possibly matching TRBD1 (5 bases). Trimming removed 0 bases from V and 4 bases from J, with 9 bases in between. The CDR3 consists of 14 residues. CDR1 and CDR2 from the germline V gene are LGHDT and YNNKEL (reference sequence). The DNA of the CDR3 is TGTGCCAGCAGCCAAGAAATAGGGGCAGAGACCCAGTACTTC. Its protein is CASSQEIGAETQYF.

This clonotype was counted at least ten times. The chain has TRBV6-1 and TRBJ1-1; possibly TRBD1 for D (5 bases). Trimming shortened V by 2 bases and J by 4 bases, and 11 bases separated the two germline ends. The CDR3 loop spans 14 amino acids. CDR1 MNHNS and CDR2 SASEGT come from the germline V gene. DNA for the CDR3: TGTGCCAGCAGTGAAACGTGGGGGGGCACTGAAGCTTTCTTT. This codes for CASSETWGGTEAFF.

CDR3 protein: CAAGDGIYEQYF. As DNA, the CDR3 is TGTGCTGCCGGGGACGGGATCTACGAGCAGTACTTC. V gene TRBV19 combines with J gene TRBJ2-7; D may match TRBD1 or TRBD2 (5 bases each). Germline values: CDR1 LNHDA, CDR2 SQIVND (reference sequence). This CDR3 is 12 amino acids long.

This clonotype has a count of ten or more. The chain employs TRBV6-2 or TRBV6-3 and TRBJ2-5; no clear D. Per germline, CDR1 MNHEY and CDR2 SVGEGT. This CDR3 region has 14 residues. Trimming pared 2 bases from V and 0 bases from J, leaving 7 bases between. The DNA for the CDR3 is TGTGCCAGCAGTTACGGACCCTACCAAGAGACCCAGTACTTC. This codes for CASSYGPYQETQYF.

This clonotype was recorded many times. Sequence at one end of the junction differs from germline and may be a read error. The chain has TRBV24-1 and TRBJ2-1; 14 bases map to TRBD2. CDR1 is KGHDR, CDR2 SFDVKD, per germline. CDR3 size: 14 residues. The CDR3 coding sequence is TGTGCCACCAGTGATTCTGGGACTAGCGGGAGTAGGCTCTTC. Translation: CATSDSGTSGSRLF.

The sample holds many counts of this clonotype. The chain uses TRBV6-5 and TRBJ2-2; D is tentatively TRBD1 or TRBD2 (6 bases each). Per germline, CDR1 MNHEY and CDR2 SVGAGI. This CDR3 contains 18 residues. V was pared by 0 bases and J by 5 bases, with 19 bases between. The CDR3, as DNA: TGTGCCAGCAGTTACTCATCCTTGCGGCAGGGGAGGACCGGGGAGCTGTTTTTT. Its translation: CASSYSSLRQGRTGELFF.

This clonotype was counted ten times or more. This sequence joins TRBV13 and TRBJ2-7; D gene uncertain. The V and J ends lost 0 bases and 4 bases respectively, with 10 bases between them. The CDR3 runs to 14 residues. Germline loops: CDR1 PRHDT, CDR2 FYEKMQ (reference sequence). The CDR3 sequence: CASSLGSGDYEQYF. The CDR3 coding sequence is TGTGCCAGCAGCTTAGGGTCCGGAGATTACGAGCAGTACTTC.

The rearrangement uses TRBV19 and TRBJ1-2, with unresolved D. Germline values: CDR1 LNHDA, CDR2 SQIVND (reference sequence). Deletions cut 5 bases from V and 0 bases from J, with 7 bases between. The CDR3 runs to 13 residues. The CDR3 is CASSVAANYGYTF. In DNA form, the CDR3 reads TGTGCCAGTAGTGTGGCGGCTAACTATGGCTACACCTTC.

This sequence joins TRBV19 and TRBJ2-2; the D is unclear. CDR3 size: 12 residues. In germline, CDR1 is LNHDA, CDR2 SQIVND (reference sequence). V was shortened by 3 bases and J by 10 bases, with 9 bases between the two germline ends. The DNA for the CDR3 is TGTGCCAGTAGTATCCAAAGCGAGGAGCTGTTTTTT. Protein: CASSIQSEELFF. Full variable domain (rest looked up from reference TRBV19 and TRBJ2-2): DGGITQSPKYLFRKEGQNVTLSCEQNLNHDAMYWYRQDPGQGLRLIYYSQIVNDFQKGDIAEGYSVSREKKESFPLTVTSAQKNPTAFYLCASSIQSEELFFGEGSRLTVL.